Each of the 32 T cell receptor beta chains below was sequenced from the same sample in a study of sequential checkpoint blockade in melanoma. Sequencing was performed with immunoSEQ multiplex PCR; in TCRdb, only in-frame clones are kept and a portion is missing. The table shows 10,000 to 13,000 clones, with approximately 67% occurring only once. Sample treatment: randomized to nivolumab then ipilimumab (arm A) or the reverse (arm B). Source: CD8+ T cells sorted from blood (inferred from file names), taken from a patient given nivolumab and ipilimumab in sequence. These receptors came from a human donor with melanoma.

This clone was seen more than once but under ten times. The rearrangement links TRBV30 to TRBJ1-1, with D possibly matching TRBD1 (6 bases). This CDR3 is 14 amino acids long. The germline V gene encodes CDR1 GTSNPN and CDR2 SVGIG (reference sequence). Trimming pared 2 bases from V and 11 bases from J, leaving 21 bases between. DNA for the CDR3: TGTGCCTGGAGTCCCACTGTTGGGACAAATCGCGCTTTCTTT. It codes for CAWSPTVGTNRAFF.

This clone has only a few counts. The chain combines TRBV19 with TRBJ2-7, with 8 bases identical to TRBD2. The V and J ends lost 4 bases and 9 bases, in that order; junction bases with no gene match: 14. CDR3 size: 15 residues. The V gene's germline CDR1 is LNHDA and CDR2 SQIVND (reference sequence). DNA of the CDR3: TGTGCCAGTAGTACCCTCGGGGGGGCCATCGGCACGCAGTACTTC. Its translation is CASSTLGGAIGTQYF.

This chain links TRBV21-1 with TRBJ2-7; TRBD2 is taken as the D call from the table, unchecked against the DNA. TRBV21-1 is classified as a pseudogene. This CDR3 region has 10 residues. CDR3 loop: CASSKGGGYF. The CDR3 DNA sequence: TGTGCCAGCAGCAAAGGAGGAGGGTACTTC.

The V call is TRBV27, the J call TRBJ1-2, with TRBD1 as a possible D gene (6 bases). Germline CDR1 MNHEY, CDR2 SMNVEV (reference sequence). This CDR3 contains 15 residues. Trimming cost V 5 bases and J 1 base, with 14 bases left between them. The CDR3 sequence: CASSPTGTVNYGYTF. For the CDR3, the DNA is TGTGCCAGCAGTCCTACAGGGACGGTTAACTATGGCTACACCTTC.

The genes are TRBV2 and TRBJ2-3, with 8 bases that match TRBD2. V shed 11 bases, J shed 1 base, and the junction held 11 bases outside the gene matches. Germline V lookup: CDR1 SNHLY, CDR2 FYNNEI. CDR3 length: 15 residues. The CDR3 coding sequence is TGTGCCCGCCCCCGGGAGGGGACCCGCACAGATACGCAGTATTTT. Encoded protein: CARPREGTRTDTQYF. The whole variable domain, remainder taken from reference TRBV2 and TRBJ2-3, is EPEVTQTPSHQVTQMGQEVILRCVPISNHLYFYWYRQILGQKVEFLVSFYNNEISEKSEIFDDQFSVERPDGSNFTLKIRSTKLEDSAMYFCARPREGTRTDTQYFGPGTRLTVL.

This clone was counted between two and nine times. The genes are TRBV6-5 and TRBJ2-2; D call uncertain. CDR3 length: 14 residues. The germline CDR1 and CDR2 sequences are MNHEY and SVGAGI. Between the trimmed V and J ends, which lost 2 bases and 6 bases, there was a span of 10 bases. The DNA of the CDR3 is TGTGCCAGCAGTTACCCCGAGTCGGCCGGGGAGCTGTTTTTT. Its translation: CASSYPESAGELFF.

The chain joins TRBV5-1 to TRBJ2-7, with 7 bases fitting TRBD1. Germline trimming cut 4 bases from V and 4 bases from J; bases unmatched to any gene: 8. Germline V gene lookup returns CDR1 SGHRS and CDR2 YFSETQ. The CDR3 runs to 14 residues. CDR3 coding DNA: TGCGCCAGCAGCGAATACAGGGGTGTGTACGAGCAGTACTTC. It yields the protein CASSEYRGVYEQYF.

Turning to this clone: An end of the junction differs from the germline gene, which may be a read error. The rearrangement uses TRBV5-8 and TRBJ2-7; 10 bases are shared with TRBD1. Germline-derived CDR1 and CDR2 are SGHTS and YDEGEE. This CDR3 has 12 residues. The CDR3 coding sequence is TGTGCCAGCAGCTTTCCCGGGACAGGGGCCCCCTTC. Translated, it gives CASSFPGTGAPF.

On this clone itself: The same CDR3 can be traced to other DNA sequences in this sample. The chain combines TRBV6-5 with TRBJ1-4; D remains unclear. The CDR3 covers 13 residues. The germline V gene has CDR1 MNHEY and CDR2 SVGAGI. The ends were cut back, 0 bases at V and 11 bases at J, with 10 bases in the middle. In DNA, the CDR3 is TGTGCCAGCAGTTACTCGAGCGGCGGTAAACTGTTTTTT. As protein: CASSYSSGGKLFF.

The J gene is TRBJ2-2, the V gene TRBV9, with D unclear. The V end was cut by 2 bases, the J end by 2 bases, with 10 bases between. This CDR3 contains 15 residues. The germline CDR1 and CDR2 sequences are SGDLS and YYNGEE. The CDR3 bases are TGTGCCAGCAGCGTTCGACATACCAACACCGGGGAGCTGTTTTTT. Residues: CASSVRHTNTGELFF.

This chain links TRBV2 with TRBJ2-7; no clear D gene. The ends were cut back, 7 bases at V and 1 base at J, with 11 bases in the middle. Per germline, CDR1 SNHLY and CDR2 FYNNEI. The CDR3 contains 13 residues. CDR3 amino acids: CASNDYISYEQYF. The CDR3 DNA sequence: TGTGCCAGCAACGATTACATTTCCTACGAGCAGTACTTC.

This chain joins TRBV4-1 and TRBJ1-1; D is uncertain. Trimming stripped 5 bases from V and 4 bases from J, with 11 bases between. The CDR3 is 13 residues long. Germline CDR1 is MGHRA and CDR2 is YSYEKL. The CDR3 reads CASSLELGTEAFF. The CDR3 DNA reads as TGCGCCAGCAGCTTGGAGTTGGGCACTGAAGCTTTCTTT.

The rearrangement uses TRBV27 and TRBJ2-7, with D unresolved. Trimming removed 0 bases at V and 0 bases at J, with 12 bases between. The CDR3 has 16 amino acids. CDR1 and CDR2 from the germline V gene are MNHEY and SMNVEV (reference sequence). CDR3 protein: CASSLSIGETSYEQYF. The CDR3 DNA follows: TGTGCCAGCAGTTTATCGATCGGAGAGACCTCCTACGAGCAGTACTTC.

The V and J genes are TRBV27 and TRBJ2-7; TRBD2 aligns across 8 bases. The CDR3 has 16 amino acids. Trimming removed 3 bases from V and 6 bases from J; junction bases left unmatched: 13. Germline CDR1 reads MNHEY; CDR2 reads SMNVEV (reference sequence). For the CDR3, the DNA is TGTGCCAGCAGTTTGCCTGGCGGAGCGGGGGTAAGCGAGCAGTACTTC. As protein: CASSLPGGAGVSEQYF.

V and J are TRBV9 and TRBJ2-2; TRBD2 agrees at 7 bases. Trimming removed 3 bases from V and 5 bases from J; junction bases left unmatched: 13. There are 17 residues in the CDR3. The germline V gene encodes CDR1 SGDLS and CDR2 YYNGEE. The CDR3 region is CASSATNLAGLTGELFF. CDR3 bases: TGTGCCAGCAGCGCGACTAACCTCGCGGGACTAACCGGGGAGCTGTTTTTT. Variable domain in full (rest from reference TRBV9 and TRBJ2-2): DSGVTQTPKHLITATGQRVTLRCSPRSGDLSVYWYQQSLDQGLQFLIQYYNGEERAKGNILERFSAQQFPDLHSELNLSSLELGDSALYFCASSATNLAGLTGELFFGEGSRLTVL.

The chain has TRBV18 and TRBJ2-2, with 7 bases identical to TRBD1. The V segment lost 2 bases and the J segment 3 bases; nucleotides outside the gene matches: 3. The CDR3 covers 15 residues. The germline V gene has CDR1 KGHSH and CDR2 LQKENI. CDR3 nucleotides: TGTGCCAGCTCACCAAGGGGGCGATACACCGGGGAGCTGTTTTTT. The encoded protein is CASSPRGRYTGELFF.

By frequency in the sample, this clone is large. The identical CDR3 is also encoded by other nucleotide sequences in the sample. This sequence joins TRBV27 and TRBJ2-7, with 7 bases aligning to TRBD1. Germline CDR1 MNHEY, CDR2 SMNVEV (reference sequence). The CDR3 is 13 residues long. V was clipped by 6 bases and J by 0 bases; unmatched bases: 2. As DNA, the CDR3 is TGTGCCAGCAGGCGGACAGGCTCCTACGAGCAGTACTTC. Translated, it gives CASRRTGSYEQYF.

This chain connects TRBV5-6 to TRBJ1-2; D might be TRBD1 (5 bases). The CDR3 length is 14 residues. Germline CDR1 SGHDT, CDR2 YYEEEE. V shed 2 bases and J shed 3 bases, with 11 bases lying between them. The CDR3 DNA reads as TGTGCCAGCAGCTTCCAGGGTAACGACTATGGCTACACCTTC. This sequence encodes CASSFQGNDYGYTF.

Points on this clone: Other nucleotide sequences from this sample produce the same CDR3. CDR3 nucleotide sequence: TGTGCCAGCAGCTTGGACAGGGGAGATACGCAGTATTTT. Translation gives CASSLDRGDTQYF. The chain combines TRBV7-8 with TRBJ2-3, with 9 bases matching TRBD1. Germline CDR1 SGHVS, CDR2 FQNEAQ. CDR3 length: 13 residues. V lost 3 bases to trimming and J lost 5 bases; unmatched junction nucleotides: 0.

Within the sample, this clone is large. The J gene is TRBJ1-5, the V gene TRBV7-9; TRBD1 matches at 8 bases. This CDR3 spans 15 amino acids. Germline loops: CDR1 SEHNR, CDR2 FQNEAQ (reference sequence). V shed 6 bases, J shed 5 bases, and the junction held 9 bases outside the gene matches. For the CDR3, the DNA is TGTGCCAGCAGTTTTTGGACAGGGACCGATCAGCCCCAGCATTTT. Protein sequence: CASSFWTGTDQPQHF.

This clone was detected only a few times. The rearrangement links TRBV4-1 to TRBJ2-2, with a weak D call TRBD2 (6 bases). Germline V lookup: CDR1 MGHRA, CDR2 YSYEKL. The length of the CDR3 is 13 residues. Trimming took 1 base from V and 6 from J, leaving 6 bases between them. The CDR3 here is CASSQGEAGELFF. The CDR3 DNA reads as TGCGCCAGCAGCCAAGGGGAGGCCGGGGAGCTGTTTTTT.

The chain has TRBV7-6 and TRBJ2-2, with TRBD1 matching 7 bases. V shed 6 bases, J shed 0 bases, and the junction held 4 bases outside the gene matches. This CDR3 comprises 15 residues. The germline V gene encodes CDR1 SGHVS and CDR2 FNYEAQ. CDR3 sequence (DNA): TGTGCCAGCAGACCGGGACAGCCGAACACCGGGGAGCTGTTTTTT. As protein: CASRPGQPNTGELFF. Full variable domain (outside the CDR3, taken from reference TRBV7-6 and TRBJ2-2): GAGVSQSPRYKVTKRGQDVALRCDPISGHVSLYWYRQALGQGPEFLTYFNYEAQQDKSGLPNDRFSAERPEGSISTLTIQRTEQRDSAMYRCASRPGQPNTGELFFGEGSRLTVL.

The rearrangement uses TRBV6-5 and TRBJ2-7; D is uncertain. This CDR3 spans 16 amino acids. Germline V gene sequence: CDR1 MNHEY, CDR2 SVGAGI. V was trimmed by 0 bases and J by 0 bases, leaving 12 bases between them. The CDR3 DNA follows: TGTGCCAGCAGTTACTCGAATACGGAGAGCTCCTACGAGCAGTACTTC. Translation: CASSYSNTESSYEQYF.

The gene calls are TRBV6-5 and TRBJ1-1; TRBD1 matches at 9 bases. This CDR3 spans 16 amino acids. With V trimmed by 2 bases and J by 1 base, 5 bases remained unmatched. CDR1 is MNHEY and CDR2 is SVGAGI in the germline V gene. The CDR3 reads CASSYRTGGRNTEAFF. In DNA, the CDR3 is TGTGCCAGCAGTTACAGAACAGGGGGCCGGAACACTGAAGCTTTCTTT.

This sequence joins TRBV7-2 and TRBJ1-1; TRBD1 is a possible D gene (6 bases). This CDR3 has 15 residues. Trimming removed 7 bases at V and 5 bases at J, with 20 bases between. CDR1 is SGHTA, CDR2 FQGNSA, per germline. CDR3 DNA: TGTGCCAGCAACCCAAACACAGGGAGTAGAACTGAAGCTTTCTTT. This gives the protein CASNPNTGSRTEAFF.

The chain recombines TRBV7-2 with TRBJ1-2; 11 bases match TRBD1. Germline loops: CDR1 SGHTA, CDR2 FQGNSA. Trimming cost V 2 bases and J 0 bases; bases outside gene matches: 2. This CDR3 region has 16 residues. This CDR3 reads CASSLRGQGANYGYTF. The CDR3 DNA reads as TGTGCCAGCAGCTTAAGGGGACAGGGGGCTAACTATGGCTACACCTTC.

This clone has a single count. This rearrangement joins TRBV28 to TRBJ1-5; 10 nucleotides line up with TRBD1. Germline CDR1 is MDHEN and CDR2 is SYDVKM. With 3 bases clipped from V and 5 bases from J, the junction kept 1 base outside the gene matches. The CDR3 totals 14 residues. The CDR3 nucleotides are TGTGCCAGCAGTTTGGGACAGGGGTATCAGCCCCAGCATTTT. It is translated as CASSLGQGYQPQHF.

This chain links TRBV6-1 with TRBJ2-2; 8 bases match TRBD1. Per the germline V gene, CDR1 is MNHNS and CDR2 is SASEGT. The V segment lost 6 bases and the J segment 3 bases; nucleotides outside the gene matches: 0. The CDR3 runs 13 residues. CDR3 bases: TGTGCCAGCAGGACAGGGGACACCGGGGAGCTGTTTTTT. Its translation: CASRTGDTGELFF.

The CDR3: CASSYSQGLNTGELFF. For the CDR3, the DNA is TGTGCCAGCAGTTACTCGCAGGGCCTGAACACCGGGGAGCTGTTTTTT. The chain joins TRBV6-5 to TRBJ2-2; weak D call: TRBD1 (5 bases). Trimming took 0 bases from V and 1 from J, leaving 9 bases between them. The CDR3 loop spans 16 amino acids. Per the germline V gene, CDR1 is MNHEY and CDR2 is SVGAGI.

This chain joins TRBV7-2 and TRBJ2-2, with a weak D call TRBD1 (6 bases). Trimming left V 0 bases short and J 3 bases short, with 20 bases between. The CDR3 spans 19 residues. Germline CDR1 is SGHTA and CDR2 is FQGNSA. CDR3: CASSLARVYRVEDTGELFF. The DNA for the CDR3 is TGTGCCAGCAGCTTAGCGCGGGTTTACAGGGTGGAGGACACCGGGGAGCTGTTTTTT.

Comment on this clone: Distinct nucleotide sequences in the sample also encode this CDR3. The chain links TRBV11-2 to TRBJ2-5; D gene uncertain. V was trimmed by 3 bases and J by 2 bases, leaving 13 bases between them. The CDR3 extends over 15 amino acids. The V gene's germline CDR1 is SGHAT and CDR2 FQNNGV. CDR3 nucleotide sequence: TGTGCCAGCAGCTTTGGCGGCGGTAAGCAAGAGACCCAGTACTTC. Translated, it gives CASSFGGGKQETQYF.

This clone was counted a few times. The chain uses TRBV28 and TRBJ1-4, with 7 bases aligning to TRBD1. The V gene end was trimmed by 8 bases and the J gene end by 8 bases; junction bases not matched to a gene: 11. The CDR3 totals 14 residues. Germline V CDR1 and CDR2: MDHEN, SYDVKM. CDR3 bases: TGTGCCAGCGGGGCGGCAGGGGGATACGAAAAACTGTTTTTT. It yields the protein CASGAAGGYEKLFF.